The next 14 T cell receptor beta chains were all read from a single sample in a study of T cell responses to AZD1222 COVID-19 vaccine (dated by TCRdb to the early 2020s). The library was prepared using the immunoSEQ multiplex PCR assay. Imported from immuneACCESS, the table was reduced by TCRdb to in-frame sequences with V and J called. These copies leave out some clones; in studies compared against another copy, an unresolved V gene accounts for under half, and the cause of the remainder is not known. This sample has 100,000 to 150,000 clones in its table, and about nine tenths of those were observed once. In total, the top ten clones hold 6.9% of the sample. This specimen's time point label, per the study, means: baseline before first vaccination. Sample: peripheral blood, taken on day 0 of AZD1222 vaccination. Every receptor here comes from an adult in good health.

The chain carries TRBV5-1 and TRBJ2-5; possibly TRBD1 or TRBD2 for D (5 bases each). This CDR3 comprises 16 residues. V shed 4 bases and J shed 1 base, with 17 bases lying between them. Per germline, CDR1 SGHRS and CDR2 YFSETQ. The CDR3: CASSAIGTSPQETQYF. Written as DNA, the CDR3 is TGCGCCAGCAGCGCTATCGGGACCTCGCCCCAAGAGACCCAGTACTTC.

CDR3 protein: CASWVGVGELFF. CDR3 in DNA: TGTGCCAGCTGGGTAGGGGTAGGGGAGCTGTTTTTT. V is TRBV25-1 and J is TRBJ2-2, with D possibly being TRBD1 (5 bases). Trimming stripped 8 bases from V and 8 bases from J, with 12 bases between. The CDR3 runs to 12 residues. Germline V gene sequence: CDR1 MGHDK, CDR2 SYGVNS.

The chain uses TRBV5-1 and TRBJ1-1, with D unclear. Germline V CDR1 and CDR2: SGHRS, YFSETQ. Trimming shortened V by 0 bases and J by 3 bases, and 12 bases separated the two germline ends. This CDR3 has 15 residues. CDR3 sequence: CASSLARGFDTEAFF. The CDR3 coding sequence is TGCGCCAGCAGCTTGGCCCGGGGATTCGACACTGAAGCTTTCTTT.

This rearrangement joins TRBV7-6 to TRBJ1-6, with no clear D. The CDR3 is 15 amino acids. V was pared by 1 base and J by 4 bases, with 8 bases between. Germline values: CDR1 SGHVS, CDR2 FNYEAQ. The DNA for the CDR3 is TGTGCCAGCAGCTTAGGTCCAGTATATAATTCACCCCTCCACTTT. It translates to CASSLGPVYNSPLHF.

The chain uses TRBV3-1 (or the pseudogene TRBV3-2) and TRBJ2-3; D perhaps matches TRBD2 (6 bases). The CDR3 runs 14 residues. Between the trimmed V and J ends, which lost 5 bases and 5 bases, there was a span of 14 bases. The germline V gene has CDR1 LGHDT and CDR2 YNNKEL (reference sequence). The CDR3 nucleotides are TGTGCCAGCAGCGATACTAGCCCGAGAGATACGCAGTATTTT. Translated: CASSDTSPRDTQYF.

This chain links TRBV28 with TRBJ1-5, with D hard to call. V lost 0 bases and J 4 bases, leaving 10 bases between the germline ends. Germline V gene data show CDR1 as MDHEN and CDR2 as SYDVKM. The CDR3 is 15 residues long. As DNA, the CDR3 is TGTGCCAGCAGTTTATGGGAACCCAGTAATCAGCCCCAGCATTTT. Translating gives CASSLWEPSNQPQHF. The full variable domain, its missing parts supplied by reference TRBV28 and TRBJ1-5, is DVKVTQSSRYLVKRTGEKVFLECVQDMDHENMFWYRQDPGLGLRLIYFSYDVKMKEKGDIPEGYSVSREKKERFSLILESASTNQTSMYLCASSLWEPSNQPQHFGDGTRLSIL.

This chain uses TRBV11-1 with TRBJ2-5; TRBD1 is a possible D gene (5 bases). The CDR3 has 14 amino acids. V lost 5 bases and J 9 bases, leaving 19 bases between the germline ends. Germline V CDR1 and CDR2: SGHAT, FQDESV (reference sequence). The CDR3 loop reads CASSQNPTAGSQYF. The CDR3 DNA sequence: TGTGCCAGCAGCCAGAACCCGACAGCCGGGTCCCAGTACTTC.

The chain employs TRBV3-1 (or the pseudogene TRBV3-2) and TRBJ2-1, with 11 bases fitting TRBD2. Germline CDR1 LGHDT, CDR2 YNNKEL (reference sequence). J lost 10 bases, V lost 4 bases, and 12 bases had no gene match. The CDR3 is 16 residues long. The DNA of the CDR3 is TGTGCCAGCAGCCTCCATAGCGGGGGGGCCTCAGGGGAGCAGTTCTTC. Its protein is CASSLHSGGASGEQFF.

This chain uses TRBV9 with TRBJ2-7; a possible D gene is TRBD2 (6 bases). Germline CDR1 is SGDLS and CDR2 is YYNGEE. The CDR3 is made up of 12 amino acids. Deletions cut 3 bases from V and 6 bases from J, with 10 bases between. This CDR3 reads CASSAHSGEQYF. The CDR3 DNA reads TGTGCCAGCAGCGCCCATAGCGGCGAGCAGTACTTC.

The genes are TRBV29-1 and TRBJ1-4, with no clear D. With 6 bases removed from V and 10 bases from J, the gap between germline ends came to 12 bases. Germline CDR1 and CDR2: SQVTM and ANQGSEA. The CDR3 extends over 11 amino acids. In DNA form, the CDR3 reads TGCAGCGTAGTGGACGGAGGAAAACTGTTTTTT. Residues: CSVVDGGKLFF. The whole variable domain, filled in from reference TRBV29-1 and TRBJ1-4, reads SAVISQKPSRDICQRGTSLTIQCQVDSQVTMMFWYRQQPGQSLTLIATANQGSEATYESGFVIDKFPISRPNLTFSTLTVSNMSPEDSSIYLCSVVDGGKLFFGSGTQLSVL.

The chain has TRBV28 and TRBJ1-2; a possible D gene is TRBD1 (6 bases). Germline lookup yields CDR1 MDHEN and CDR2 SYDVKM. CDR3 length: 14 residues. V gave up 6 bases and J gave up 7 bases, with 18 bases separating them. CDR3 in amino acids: CASRTTGQTGGYTF. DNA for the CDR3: TGTGCCAGCAGAACCACAGGGCAAACAGGTGGCTACACCTTC.

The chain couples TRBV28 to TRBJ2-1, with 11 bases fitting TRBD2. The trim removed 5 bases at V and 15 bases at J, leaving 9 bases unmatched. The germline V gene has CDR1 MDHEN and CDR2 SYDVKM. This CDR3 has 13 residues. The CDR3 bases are TGTGCCAGCAGTCCCGCTGTAGCGGGGGGGTGGTTCTTC. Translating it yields CASSPAVAGGWFF.

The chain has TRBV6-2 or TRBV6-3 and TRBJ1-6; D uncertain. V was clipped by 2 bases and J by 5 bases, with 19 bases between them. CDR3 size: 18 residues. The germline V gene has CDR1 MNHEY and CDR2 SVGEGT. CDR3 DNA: TGTGCCAGCAGTTACGACTTCGGCGGACTAAGCGATAATTCACCCCTCCACTTT. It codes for CASSYDFGGLSDNSPLHF.

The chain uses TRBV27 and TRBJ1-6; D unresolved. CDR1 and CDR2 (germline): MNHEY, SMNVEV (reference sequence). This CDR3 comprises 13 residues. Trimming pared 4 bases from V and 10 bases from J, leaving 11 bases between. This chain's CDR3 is CASSSQSQSPLHF. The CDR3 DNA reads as TGTGCCAGCAGTTCACAGTCCCAGTCACCCCTCCACTTT.